This T cell receptor (beta chain) came from a study of PD-L1 blockade in urothelial cancer. Study at large: Bladder-origin urothelial cancer in males covered about 90% of the roughly 30 patients. Blood analysis took place 3 weeks (second dose) and 6 weeks after treatment start.

This clone was seen more than once but under ten times. The time point: peripheral blood 6 weeks after treatment start. Urothelial carcinoma affected the patients, and it was locally advanced or metastatic. Sequenced by immunoSEQ multiplex PCR; TCRdb stores in-frame clones only, minus some. The sample carries more than 95,000 clones, around 89% recorded once. Germline lookup yields CDR1 LGHNT and CDR2 FRNRAP. This CDR3 is 17 amino acids long. The V segment lost 6 bases and the J segment 0 bases; nucleotides outside the gene matches: 7. The sequence was collected from a man between 60 and 70 years old with urothelial cancer. Sequenced here: PBMCs, sampled around atezolizumab (anti-PD-L1) treatment. The genes are TRBV12-5 and TRBJ2-6; 8 nucleotides align to TRBD1. The CDR3 sequence is CASGRQGKSSGANVLTF. CDR3 bases: TGTGCTAGTGGAAGACAGGGGAAAAGCTCTGGGGCCAACGTCCTGACTTTC.